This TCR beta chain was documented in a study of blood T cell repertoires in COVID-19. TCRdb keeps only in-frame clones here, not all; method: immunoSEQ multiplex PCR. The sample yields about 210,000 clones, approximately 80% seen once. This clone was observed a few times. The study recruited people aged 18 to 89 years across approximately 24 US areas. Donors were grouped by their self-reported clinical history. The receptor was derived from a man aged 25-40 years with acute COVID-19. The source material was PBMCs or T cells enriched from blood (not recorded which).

The CDR3 bases are TGTGCCAGCAGCCCCATAGGCGGGGGTGTTCCCTACGAGCAGTACTTC. Its protein is CASSPIGGGVPYEQYF. The rearrangement joins TRBV27 to TRBJ2-7, with TRBD2 matching 7 bases. The V gene's germline CDR1 is MNHEY and CDR2 SMNVEV (reference sequence). The CDR3 loop spans 16 amino acids. Losses at the gene ends were 6 bases for V and 2 bases for J; bases not matched to a gene: 13.